This T cell receptor beta chain was recovered during a study of neurological immune-mediated disorders. Time point indicated: technical triplicate 2. At least ten counts were recorded for this clonotype. V lost 5 bases, J lost 4 bases, and 5 bases lay in between. Germline CDR1 is LGHDT and CDR2 is YNNKEL (reference sequence). The CDR3 is made up of 11 amino acids. In TCRdb, the 5' RACE reads were re-called with MiXCR into one record per CDR3 protein. Among around 56,000 distinct CDR3 sequences listed, 20% to 30% were seen once. Sequenced material: PBMCs. The rearrangement joins TRBV3-1 to TRBJ1-1; possible D gene TRBD1, 5 bases. This receptor was identified in a man aged 55 to 69 with HTLV-1-associated myelopathy (HAM/TSP). The CDR3 nucleotides read TGTGCCAGCAGCGGGGGCACTGAAGCTTTCTTT. It codes for CASSGGTEAFF.